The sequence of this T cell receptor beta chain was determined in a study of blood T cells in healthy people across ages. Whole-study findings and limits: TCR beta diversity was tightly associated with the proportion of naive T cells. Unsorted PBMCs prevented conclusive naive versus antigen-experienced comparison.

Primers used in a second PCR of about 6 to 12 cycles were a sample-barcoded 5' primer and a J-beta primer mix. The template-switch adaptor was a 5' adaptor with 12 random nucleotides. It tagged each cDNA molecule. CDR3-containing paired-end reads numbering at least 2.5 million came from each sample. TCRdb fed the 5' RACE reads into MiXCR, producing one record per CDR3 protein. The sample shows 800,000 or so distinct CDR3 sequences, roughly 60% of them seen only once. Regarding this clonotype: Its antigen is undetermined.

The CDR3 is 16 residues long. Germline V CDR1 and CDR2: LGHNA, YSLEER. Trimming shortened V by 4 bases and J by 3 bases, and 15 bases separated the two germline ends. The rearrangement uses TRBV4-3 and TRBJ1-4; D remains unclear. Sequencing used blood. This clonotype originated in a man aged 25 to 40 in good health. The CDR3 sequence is CASSPIDYGANEKLFF. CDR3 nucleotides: TGCGCCAGCAGCCCCATAGATTACGGGGCTAATGAAAAACTGTTTTTT.